The 18 T cell receptor beta chains given below trace back to one sample, sequenced in a study of CXCR3-negative and CXCR3-positive naive CD8 T cells. Whole-study findings and limits: More hydrophobic TRB CDR3s were found in CXCR3-positive naive cells than in CXCR3-negative naive cells.

With UMI labels, 5' RACE was used to prepare the TRB cDNA libraries. TCRdb processed the 5' RACE reads again and assigns one entry to each CDR3 protein, with no DNA. This sample lists about 85,000 distinct CDR3 sequences; its ten largest clones have approximately 0.82%. What these receptors recognize is not known. The sequenced sample consisted of naive CXCR3+ CD8+ T cells from blood. Regarding subset: CD45RO-CCR7+CD27+CD95- naive CD8+ T cells expressing CXCR3 (TNR3+). Every receptor here comes from a human donor in good health. Some clones in this sample may be carry-over from other donors' samples.

The chain is built from TRBV3-1 and TRBJ1-1. This CDR3 spans 14 amino acids. Germline values: CDR1 LGHDT, CDR2 YNNKEL (reference sequence). The CDR3: CASSQDGWNTEAFF.

The chain has TRBV4-3 and TRBJ2-4; TCRdb outputs TRBD2, but without DNA this stays unchecked. Germline V gene sequence: CDR1 LGHNA, CDR2 YSLEER. The CDR3 contains 16 residues. CDR3 protein: CASSQVDSGVKNIQYF.

The chain employs TRBV7-9 and TRBJ1-5. The CDR3 has 15 amino acids. From germline, CDR1 is SEHNR and CDR2 FQNEAQ (reference sequence). This chain's CDR3 is CASSSIDEGNQPQHF.

The chain uses TRBV5-1 and TRBJ2-7; TCRdb's assignment of TRBD1 cannot be checked, as there is no DNA. The length of the CDR3 is 15 residues. Per the germline V gene, CDR1 is SGHRS and CDR2 is YFSETQ. The CDR3 is CASSLLPGRGAEQYF.

The chain is built from TRBV6-6 and TRBJ2-7; checking the TCRdb D call of TRBD2 is not possible without DNA. The germline gives CDR1 MNHNY, CDR2 SVGAGI (reference sequence). CDR3 length: 16 residues. The CDR3: CASSSQGLAGAYEQYF.

The J gene is TRBJ1-1, the V gene TRBV5-1. Germline lookup yields CDR1 SGHRS and CDR2 YFSETQ. The CDR3 is made up of 16 amino acids. The CDR3 is CASSPPDGRMNTEAFF.

The chain recombines TRBV20-1 with TRBJ2-7; no DNA is available, so the TRBD2 call from TCRdb remains unchecked. Germline loops: CDR1 DFQATT, CDR2 SNEGSKA (reference sequence). The CDR3 runs 16 residues. CDR3 loop: CSVITSETSGGYEQYF.

The genes are TRBV24-1 and TRBJ1-1. Germline CDR1 is KGHDR and CDR2 is SFDVKD. This CDR3 has 15 amino acids. CDR3 in amino acids: CATRGNQVFNTEAFF.

This chain connects TRBV29-1 to TRBJ2-3; the D call of TRBD2 rests on TCRdb alone, since no DNA is present to check it. Germline CDR1 is SQVTM and CDR2 is ANQGSEA. The CDR3 is 18 residues long. CDR3 sequence reads: CSALGVVGNEVFTDTQYF.

The chain is built from TRBV28 and TRBJ2-7; TCRdb calls TRBD1, which cannot be checked without DNA. This CDR3 region has 15 residues. Per germline, CDR1 MDHEN and CDR2 SYDVKM. The CDR3 sequence: CASSSGQGLLREQYF. The full variable domain, rest sourced from reference TRBV28 and TRBJ2-7, is DVKVTQSSRYLVKRTGEKVFLECVQDMDHENMFWYRQDPGLGLRLIYFSYDVKMKEKGDIPEGYSVSREKKERFSLILESASTNQTSMYLCASSSGQGLLREQYFGPGTRLTVT.

V and J are TRBV5-5 and TRBJ2-1; TCRdb selects TRBD2, and the lack of DNA leaves this call unchecked. Germline CDR1 is SGHKS and CDR2 is YYEKEE (reference sequence). The CDR3 is made up of 11 amino acids. CDR3 sequence: CASRMLAEQFF.

V and J are TRBV28 and TRBJ2-7. The CDR3 contains 14 residues. The germline gives CDR1 MDHEN, CDR2 SYDVKM. CDR3 region: CASSLADVTYEQYF. Supplemented by reference TRBV28 and TRBJ2-7, the full variable domain reads DVKVTQSSRYLVKRTGEKVFLECVQDMDHENMFWYRQDPGLGLRLIYFSYDVKMKEKGDIPEGYSVSREKKERFSLILESASTNQTSMYLCASSLADVTYEQYFGPGTRLTVT.

The rearrangement links TRBV20-1 to TRBJ2-7; TCRdb selects TRBD1, and the lack of DNA leaves this call unchecked. The CDR3 contains 14 residues. Germline V CDR1 and CDR2: DFQATT, SNEGSKA (reference sequence). This CDR3 is CSARDRTGSYEQYF.

The chain recombines TRBV7-9 with TRBJ1-3; TCRdb proposes TRBD1, but this gene call is untestable without DNA. The germline gives CDR1 SEHNR, CDR2 FQNEAQ (reference sequence). The CDR3 extends over 15 amino acids. The CDR3 is CASHPGTGGGNTIYF.

The chain recombines TRBV20-1 with TRBJ2-1. Germline loops: CDR1 DFQATT, CDR2 SNEGSKA (reference sequence). This CDR3 spans 17 amino acids. The CDR3 is CSARDLERGGSYNEQFF.

CDR3 sequence: CASSAGTSGVSSYEQYF. V and J are TRBV18 and TRBJ2-7; TCRdb lists TRBD2, though no DNA is available to test this call. Germline assignment: CDR1 KGHSH and CDR2 LQKENI. CDR3 size: 17 residues.

The chain has TRBV12-3 or TRBV12-4 and TRBJ2-1; TCRdb's D call, TRBD1, is unchecked because there is no DNA. This CDR3 contains 16 residues. CDR3: CASSPREGAVYNEQFF.

The chain joins TRBV6-5 to TRBJ2-5; TCRdb's D call of TRBD1 is untestable without DNA. The V gene's germline CDR1 is MNHEY and CDR2 SVGAGI. The CDR3 runs 14 residues. The CDR3 spells CASNPLGVWETQYF.